Presented here are 10 T cell receptor beta chains from one specimen sequenced in a study of blood T cell repertoires in COVID-19. Here immunoSEQ multiplex PCR was the method, and the copy in TCRdb shows in-frame clones only, minus some. The data contain about 150,000 clones, 80% to 90% of them seen just once; the ten biggest clones take up about 3.9%. The sample comprised peripheral blood. These receptors all come from a woman in her 70s with acute or convalescent COVID-19.

The chain joins TRBV19 to TRBJ2-3; TRBD2 aligns across 10 bases. There are 17 residues in the CDR3. Germline V gene data show CDR1 as LNHDA and CDR2 as SQIVND (reference sequence). The V segment lost 1 base and the J segment 3 bases; nucleotides outside the gene matches: 7. The CDR3 spells CASSIAGLARGTDTQYF. DNA of the CDR3: TGTGCCAGTAGTATAGCGGGACTAGCGAGAGGAACAGATACGCAGTATTTT.

V is TRBV30 and J is TRBJ1-5, with D possibly matching TRBD1 (6 bases). V was trimmed by 7 bases and J by 0 bases, leaving 19 bases between them. The CDR3 totals 16 residues. CDR1 and CDR2 (germline): GTSNPN, SVGIG (reference sequence). The CDR3 reads CASGGGDGYSNQPQHF. Here the CDR3 DNA reads TGTGCCTCCGGAGGGGGGGACGGCTATAGCAATCAGCCCCAGCATTTT.

This chain connects TRBV30 to TRBJ2-3; TRBD2 aligns across 11 bases. V shed 2 bases, J shed 5 bases, and the junction held 0 bases outside the gene matches. The germline CDR1 and CDR2 sequences are GTSNPN and SVGIG (reference sequence). There are 13 residues in the CDR3. CDR3 nucleotides: TGTGCCTGGAGTCTAGCGGGGGGAGATACGCAGTATTTT. The encoded protein is CAWSLAGGDTQYF.

The rearrangement joins TRBV9 to TRBJ1-6; 10 positions agree with TRBD1. Germline assignment: CDR1 SGDLS and CDR2 YYNGEE. CDR3 length equals 16 residues. Trimming cost V 4 bases and J 7 bases; bases outside gene matches: 8. Here the CDR3 reads CASSKAPGQGNSPLHF. As DNA, the CDR3 is TGTGCCAGCAGCAAAGCCCCGGGACAGGGGAATTCACCCCTCCACTTT.

This clone appeared once. V gene TRBV4-1 combines with J gene TRBJ2-1, with 9 positions matching TRBD2. Germline CDR1 MGHRA, CDR2 YSYEKL. CDR3 length: 13 amino acids. The V and J ends lost 2 bases and 9 bases, in that order; junction bases with no gene match: 2. This CDR3 is CASSQLTSGEQFF. The CDR3 bases are TGCGCCAGCAGCCAATTGACTAGCGGTGAGCAGTTCTTC.

The chain combines TRBV24-1 with TRBJ2-7; the match to TRBD2 covers 7 bases. The CDR3 is 14 residues long. Germline V CDR1 and CDR2: KGHDR, SFDVKD. After removal of 4 bases from V and 1 base from J, the junction contained 3 bases not matched to a gene. The CDR3 DNA follows: TGTGCCACCAGTGAGGGAGGGAAATCCTACGAGCAGTACTTC. It translates to CATSEGGKSYEQYF.

Worth noting for this clone: The sample has other DNA sequences that encode this CDR3 too. The chain is built from TRBV12-3 or TRBV12-4 and TRBJ1-1; 7 bases match TRBD1. The V gene end was trimmed by 5 bases and the J gene end by 2 bases; junction bases not matched to a gene: 2. The CDR3 is 13 residues long. The CDR3 loop is CASSRQGNTEAFF. The CDR3 nucleotides read TGTGCCAGCAGTCGACAGGGAAACACTGAAGCTTTCTTT.

The chain recombines TRBV9 with TRBJ2-3; tentatively, D is TRBD2 (7 bases). The V and J ends lost 4 bases and 4 bases respectively, with 13 bases between them. CDR3 size: 14 residues. Germline CDR1 is SGDLS and CDR2 is YYNGEE. The CDR3 region is CASSPRGGPDTQYF. The CDR3 DNA reads as TGTGCCAGCAGCCCAAGGGGGGGGCCAGATACGCAGTATTTT.

V is TRBV3-1 (or the pseudogene TRBV3-2) and J is TRBJ1-2, with 9 bases fitting TRBD1. Germline trimming cut 2 bases from V and 6 bases from J; bases unmatched to any gene: 10. The germline V gene encodes CDR1 LGHDT and CDR2 YNNKEL (reference sequence). The CDR3 has 16 residues. CDR3 amino acids: CASSQLDSRDRDGYTF. The CDR3 nucleotides read TGTGCCAGCAGCCAACTAGACTCCCGGGACAGGGATGGCTACACCTTC.

J is TRBJ1-2 and V is TRBV4-3, with D unresolved. V was clipped by 0 bases and J by 1 base, with 9 bases between them. The CDR3 length is 15 residues. CDR1 and CDR2 (germline): LGHNA, YSLEER. The CDR3 sequence is CASSQEAISNYGYTF. In nucleotides, the CDR3 is TGCGCCAGCAGCCAAGAAGCGATTAGTAACTATGGCTACACCTTC.